A single sample gave rise to the 15 T cell receptor beta chains below, sequenced in a study of blood T cell repertoires in COVID-19. The method was immunoSEQ multiplex PCR; TCRdb's version includes in-frame clones alone and lacks a portion of them. The sample contains 85,000 to 100,000 clones, 80% to 90% of which appear only once. The material sequenced was peripheral blood. These receptors all come from a man in his 60s with acute or convalescent COVID-19.

V is TRBV7-2 and J is TRBJ1-2; no clear D gene. CDR1 is SGHTA, CDR2 FQGNSA, per germline. The CDR3 has 17 residues. V shed 2 bases and J shed 8 bases, with 24 bases lying between them. The CDR3, as DNA: TGTGCCAGCAGCTTAACATCCCGACGGGTCAGTTATGGCGGCTACACCTTC. Its protein product is CASSLTSRRVSYGGYTF.

This clone was observed a handful of times. V is TRBV30 and J is TRBJ1-2; D is unclear. The length of the CDR3 is 12 residues. The V gene's germline CDR1 is GTSNPN and CDR2 SVGIG (reference sequence). Trimming shortened V by 3 bases and J by 0 bases, and 5 bases separated the two germline ends. CDR3 nucleotide sequence: TGTGCCTGGAGCCTAGCTAACTATGGCTACACCTTC. It is translated as CAWSLANYGYTF.

CDR3 amino acids: CASRETDTPNYGYTF. The CDR3 nucleotides are TGTGCCAGTAGGGAGACAGACACACCAAACTATGGCTACACCTTC. The chain has TRBV19 and TRBJ1-2; D perhaps matches TRBD1 (5 bases). CDR3 length: 15 residues. Germline V gives CDR1 LNHDA, CDR2 SQIVND (reference sequence). Deletions cut 6 bases from V and 2 bases from J, with 16 bases between.

J is TRBJ1-5 and V is TRBV6-2 or TRBV6-3, with D tentatively TRBD1 (5 bases). Germline V CDR1 and CDR2: MNHEY, SVGEGT. The CDR3 consists of 19 residues. Trimming stripped 2 bases from V and 1 base from J, with 21 bases between. The CDR3 loop is CASSYRVGEGIGSNQPQHF. DNA for the CDR3: TGTGCCAGCAGTTACCGAGTAGGGGAAGGAATAGGGAGCAATCAGCCCCAGCATTTT.

As to this clone: A junction boundary mismatches the germline segment, possibly from a read error. The genes are TRBV5-3 and TRBJ1-2; D is unclear. TRBV5-3 is an ORF; its function is uncertain. The CDR3 totals 12 residues. For the CDR3, the DNA is TGTGCCAGAAGCTTGGCTCGTACCCTGGAGGCCTTC. It translates to CARSLARTLEAF.

J is TRBJ2-7 and V is TRBV18, with 10 bases aligning to TRBD1. CDR1 is KGHSH and CDR2 is LQKENI in the germline V gene. The CDR3 loop spans 15 amino acids. Trimming removed 6 bases from V and 4 bases from J; junction bases left unmatched: 9. The CDR3 DNA is TGTGCCAGCTCCTTGGGACAGGGGCCCACTTACGAGCAGTACTTC. It translates to CASSLGQGPTYEQYF.

This clone has a single count. CDR3 protein: CASRETGGYTEAFF. DNA of the CDR3: TGTGCCAGCAGGGAGACAGGGGGCTACACTGAAGCTTTCTTT. The genes are TRBV2 and TRBJ1-1; the match to TRBD1 covers 10 bases. Germline-derived CDR1 and CDR2 are SNHLY and FYNNEI. The CDR3 covers 14 residues. Trimming cost V 6 bases and J 3 bases; bases outside gene matches: 4. The complete variable domain, with remaining parts taken from reference TRBV2 and TRBJ1-1, reads EPEVTQTPSHQVTQMGQEVILRCVPISNHLYFYWYRQILGQKVEFLVSFYNNEISEKSEIFDDQFSVERPDGSNFTLKIRSTKLEDSAMYFCASRETGGYTEAFFGQGTRLTVV.

This sequence joins TRBV5-1 and TRBJ2-3; D unresolved. Per the germline V gene, CDR1 is SGHRS and CDR2 is YFSETQ. This CDR3 spans 12 amino acids. V dropped 4 bases and J dropped 4 bases, with 7 bases sitting between them. The CDR3: CASSPPADTQYF. The CDR3 DNA follows: TGCGCCAGCAGCCCCCCCGCAGATACGCAGTATTTT.

In regard to this clone: A junction end diverges from the germline sequence, so it may reflect a read error. The rearrangement uses TRBV30 and TRBJ1-4; D is undetermined. The CDR3 is made up of 13 amino acids. Germline CDR1 GTSNPN, CDR2 SVGIG (reference sequence). Here the CDR3 reads CAWSVRLDEKLFF. The CDR3 DNA sequence: TGTGCCTGGAGTGTTAGATTAGATGAGAAACTGTTTTTT.

This clone was counted a single time. This sequence joins TRBV18 and TRBJ2-1, with TRBD2 matching over 11 bases. The V gene end was trimmed by 5 bases and the J gene end by 7 bases; junction bases not matched to a gene: 10. The CDR3 has 16 amino acids. The germline V gene encodes CDR1 KGHSH and CDR2 LQKENI. The CDR3 sequence: CASSSTTSGSLNEQFF. In nucleotides, the CDR3 is TGTGCCAGCTCATCAACCACTAGCGGGAGCTTAAATGAGCAGTTCTTC.

The chain uses TRBV7-2 and TRBJ2-7; 11 nucleotides line up with TRBD2. The CDR3 loop spans 14 amino acids. V lost 5 bases to trimming and J lost 4 bases; unmatched junction nucleotides: 4. CDR1 and CDR2 (germline): SGHTA, FQGNSA. The CDR3 nucleotides read TGTGCCAGCAGCGGGGGACTAGCGGTATACGAGCAGTACTTC. This encodes CASSGGLAVYEQYF.

The genes are TRBV11-2 and TRBJ2-7; D gene uncertain. Germline lookup yields CDR1 SGHAT and CDR2 FQNNGV. The CDR3 totals 13 residues. The V gene lost 1 base and the J gene lost 4 bases, with 8 bases spanning the gap. CDR3 sequence: CASSLAFLYEQYF. As DNA, the CDR3 is TGTGCCAGCAGCTTAGCCTTTCTTTACGAGCAGTACTTC.

J is TRBJ1-3 and V is TRBV30; unclear D gene. The V gene lost 1 base and the J gene lost 2 bases, with 15 bases spanning the gap. Germline CDR1 reads GTSNPN; CDR2 reads SVGIG (reference sequence). CDR3 size: 16 residues. The CDR3 protein is CAWSAGLPGAGNTIYF. CDR3 bases: TGTGCCTGGAGTGCTGGACTACCGGGAGCTGGAAACACCATATATTTT.

The V and J genes are TRBV5-6 and TRBJ1-2, with 10 bases that match TRBD1. Germline trimming cut 3 bases from V and 7 bases from J; bases unmatched to any gene: 9. Per germline, CDR1 SGHDT and CDR2 YYEEEE. This CDR3 is 15 amino acids long. Here the CDR3 DNA reads TGTGCCAGCAGCTGGGGGACAGGGGCAGGGAGTGGCTACACCTTC. As protein: CASSWGTGAGSGYTF.

This clone was recorded only once. The V gene is TRBV7-9, the J gene TRBJ1-1; D not certain. The CDR3 contains 14 residues. Trimming took off 8 bases at V and 1 base at J, with 14 bases between the two ends. The germline gives CDR1 SEHNR, CDR2 FQNEAQ (reference sequence). In DNA form, the CDR3 reads TGTGCCAGCCTCGGCCGGGAGGAGAACACTGAAGCTTTCTTT. As protein: CASLGREENTEAFF. Drawing the rest from reference TRBV7-9 and TRBJ1-1, the complete variable domain is DTGVSQNPRHKITKRGQNVTFRCDPISEHNRLYWYRQTLGQGPEFLTYFQNEAQLEKSRLLSDRFSAERPKGSFSTLEIQRTEQGDSAMYLCASLGREENTEAFFGQGTRLTVV.